The TCR beta chain described here comes from a study of blood T cell repertoires in COVID-19. Seattle participants joined during active infection and were tracked over time. This CDR3 spans 16 amino acids. Germline trimming cut 3 bases from V and 0 bases from J; bases unmatched to any gene: 3. CDR1 and CDR2 from the germline V gene are SGHTA and FQGNSA. Original methodology: Reference gene primer amplification in the assay estimated nucleated cell counts. TCRdb keeps only in-frame clones here, not all; method: immunoSEQ multiplex PCR. V, J and clone size are those of that table, while D and trimming were read from the DNA. The sample yields tens of thousands of clones, 70% to 85% seen once.

V and J are TRBV7-2 and TRBJ2-2; 8 bases line up with TRBD2. Sequenced sample: peripheral blood. This clonotype was sampled from a man at least 80 years old with COVID-19, enrolled during active disease. CDR3 nucleotide sequence: TGTGCCAGCAGCTTCCCGACTAGCGCGAACACCGGGGAGCTGTTTTTT. Protein sequence: CASSFPTSANTGELFF.